Sequencing of this T cell receptor beta chain was carried out in a study of response to subunit inactivated influenza vaccine. This clonotype was observed many times. The antigen is not known. TCRdb called the RT-PCR reads again in MiXCR, with one record for every CDR3 protein. The sample yields some 640,000 distinct CDR3 sequences, around 13% seen once. The CDR3 is 14 amino acids. Germline V CDR1 and CDR2: SEHNR, FQNEAQ (reference sequence). Trimming pared 6 bases from V and 4 bases from J, leaving 15 bases between. General study points: The study's authors posited that every seasonal influenza vaccination enlists few new T cells.

The chain carries TRBV7-9 and TRBJ1-1; D is possibly TRBD1 (5 bases). This receptor was taken from a man in his fifties who received an inactivated influenza vaccine. This sample comprised PBMCs from blood, obtained around 14 days before vaccination. The CDR3 DNA sequence: TGTGCCAGCAGACCCAGAACAGGTTCCACTGAAGCTTTCTTT. Its translation: CASRPRTGSTEAFF.